The clone carrying this TCR beta chain has a single count. What it recognizes is unknown. The repertoire was sequenced with immunoSEQ multiplex PCR; TCRdb's copy has only in-frame clones and lacks some. The sample holds about 130,000 clones; roughly 91% are singletons and the top ten take roughly 0.19%. There are 15 residues in the CDR3. Trimming pared 0 bases from V and 2 bases from J, leaving 10 bases between. Germline V lookup: CDR1 SGHRS, CDR2 YFSETQ. The data were taken from a study of graft-versus-host responses after intestinal transplantation. Overall study context: Recipients had multivisceral, liver-intestinal, or isolated intestinal transplants. Recipients were all induced with anti-thymocyte globulin, then given tacrolimus and steroids for about 3 years.

Study results and limitations: Early declines in HvG clones that occurred post-transplant were associated with peak circulating GvH clone levels. Recipient marrow showed GvH clones, some seen first in ileum or blood.

This receptor was identified in a human donor who received an intestinal transplant. Source: unstimulated CD4+ T cells sorted from spleen or lymph node cells, taken before intestinal transplant. V is TRBV5-1 and J is TRBJ2-3; D is perhaps TRBD1 (5 bases). CDR3 DNA sequence: TGCGCCAGCAGCTTGGTACAGGCTGTCACAGATACGCAGTATTTT. Protein sequence: CASSLVQAVTDTQYF.